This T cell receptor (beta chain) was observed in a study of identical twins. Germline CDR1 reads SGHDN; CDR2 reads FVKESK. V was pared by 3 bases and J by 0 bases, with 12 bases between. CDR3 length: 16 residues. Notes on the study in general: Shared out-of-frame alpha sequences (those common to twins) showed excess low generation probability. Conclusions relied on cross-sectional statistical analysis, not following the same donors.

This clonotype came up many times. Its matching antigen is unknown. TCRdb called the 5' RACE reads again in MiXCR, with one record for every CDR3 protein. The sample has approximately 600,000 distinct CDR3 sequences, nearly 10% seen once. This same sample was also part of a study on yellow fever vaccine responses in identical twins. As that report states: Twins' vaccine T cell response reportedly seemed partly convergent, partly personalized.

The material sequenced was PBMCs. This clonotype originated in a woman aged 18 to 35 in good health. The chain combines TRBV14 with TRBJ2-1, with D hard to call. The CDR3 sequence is CASSHLSPGSYNEQFF. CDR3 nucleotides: TGTGCCAGCAGCCATTTATCACCGGGCTCCTACAATGAGCAGTTCTTC.